Detailed here is one TCR beta chain. Its antigen remains unidentified. Each donor gave ten milliliters of peripheral blood. The entry originates in a study of blood T cells in healthy people across ages. General study points: Across the age range, TCR beta diversity per million T cells fell in a roughly linear way.

Trimming took 4 bases from V and 3 from J, leaving 12 bases between them. The CDR3 sequence is 14 residues long. The authors ran a second PCR of roughly 7 to 11 cycles using a sample-barcoded 5' primer and a J-beta primer mix. TCRdb independently ran MiXCR on the 5' RACE reads; one entry per CDR3 protein. The sample includes about 1.8 million distinct CDR3 sequences, around half seen only once; the top ten take around 2.1%. Specimen: blood. The chain carries TRBV12-3 or TRBV12-4 and TRBJ1-1; D gene unclear. The clonotype comes from a middle-aged woman in good health. The CDR3 DNA reads TGTGCCAGCAGTTCCCGGAGTTACGACACTGAAGCTTTCTTT. Translated: CASSSRSYDTEAFF.